The 20 T cell receptor beta chains below all came from one sample that was sequenced in a study of T-cell reconstitution after alpha-beta-depleted transplantation in children. Unique molecular identifiers featured in how the TCRbeta library was prepared. TCRdb independently ran MiXCR on the PCR reads; one entry per CDR3 protein. The sample yields 780,000 or so distinct CDR3 sequences, 15% to 20% seen once. This sample comprised PBMCs, mostly from graft donor cells, obtained 360 days after TCRalphabeta/CD19-depleted stem cell transplant. The source of these receptors is a male patient younger than 18 who had a stem cell transplant for acute lymphoblastic leukemia, so the T cells may come from the graft donor.

This clonotype has a handful of counts. The rearrangement uses TRBV24-1 and TRBJ2-1, with TRBD2 as a possible D gene (5 bases). Germline CDR1 and CDR2: KGHDR and SFDVKD. There are 17 residues in the CDR3. V lost 9 bases, J lost 0 bases, and 20 bases lay in between. CDR3 nucleotides: TGTGCCACCGGTCCGACTACGGGATCCAGCTCCTACAATGAGCAGTTCTTC. Translated, it gives CATGPTTGSSSYNEQFF.

This chain's CDR3 is CASWIPNRDQPQHF. The DNA of the CDR3 is TGCGCCAGCTGGATCCCAAACAGAGATCAGCCCCAGCATTTT. The rearrangement links TRBV5-1 to TRBJ1-5, with D uncertain. The CDR3 loop spans 14 amino acids. CDR1 is SGHRS, CDR2 YFSETQ, per germline. Trimming took off 7 bases at V and 5 bases at J, with 16 bases between the two ends.

This clonotype was counted ten times or more. This chain links TRBV20-1 with TRBJ2-2; TRBD2 matches 8 bases. The V and J ends lost 3 bases and 4 bases, in that order; junction bases with no gene match: 4. In germline, CDR1 is DFQATT, CDR2 SNEGSKA (reference sequence). The CDR3 is made up of 14 amino acids. The DNA for the CDR3 is TGCAGTGCTAGCGTCCGGGAGGGCACCGGGGAGCTGTTTTTT. Protein: CSASVREGTGELFF.

This clonotype was detected many times. The V and J genes are TRBV7-8 and TRBJ2-1; maybe TRBD1 (5 bases). CDR3 size: 16 residues. CDR1 and CDR2 from the germline V gene are SGHVS and FQNEAQ. V was cut by 1 base and J by 4 bases, with 14 bases left in between. The CDR3 coding sequence is TGTGCCAGCAGCTTAGAGCCAGGGTGGGCTTACAATGAGCAGTTCTTC. Its translation is CASSLEPGWAYNEQFF. Full variable domain (outside the CDR3, taken from reference TRBV7-8 and TRBJ2-1): GAGVSQSPRYKVAKRGQDVALRCDPISGHVSLFWYQQALGQGPEFLTYFQNEAQLDKSGLPSDRFFAERPEGSVSTLKIQRTQQEDSAVYLCASSLEPGWAYNEQFFGPGTRLTVL.

The V call is TRBV19, the J call TRBJ1-5, with no clear D. Trimming took 7 bases from V and 11 from J, leaving 27 bases between them. CDR1 and CDR2 from the germline V gene are LNHDA and SQIVND (reference sequence). The CDR3 has 16 amino acids. The CDR3 nucleotides are TGTGCCAGTACCATAAATTCGGCGGGATTCCTGGAGGCCCAGCATTTT. The encoded protein is CASTINSAGFLEAQHF.

This clonotype was picked up a small number of times. The chain uses TRBV12-3 or TRBV12-4 and TRBJ2-7; D remains unclear. This CDR3 has 14 residues. Trimming pared 0 bases from V and 3 bases from J, leaving 9 bases between. For the CDR3, the DNA is TGTGCCAGCAGTTTAGCCAATAAAGTCTACGAGCAGTACTTC. This encodes CASSLANKVYEQYF.

This clonotype was counted only a few times. The V and J genes are TRBV11-2 and TRBJ2-6; 7 bases match TRBD1. V gave up 5 bases and J gave up 0 bases; unmatched junction bases: 10. The germline V gene has CDR1 SGHAT and CDR2 FQNNGV. This CDR3 comprises 18 residues. CDR3 protein: CASSPLTGISSGANVLTF. The CDR3, as DNA: TGTGCCAGCAGCCCTTTGACAGGGATAAGCTCTGGGGCCAACGTCCTGACTTTC.

This clonotype was observed a handful of times. V gene TRBV12-5 combines with J gene TRBJ2-7, with D maybe TRBD2 (5 bases). This CDR3 comprises 13 residues. In germline, CDR1 is LGHNT, CDR2 FRNRAP. As DNA, the CDR3 is TGTGCCCCCCGGGGTGGCGGCTCCTACGAGCAGTACTTC. Translating it yields CAPRGGGSYEQYF.

A remark on this clonotype: This clone may be a read error of a much larger clone one base away. The chain combines TRBV5-1 with TRBJ1-5; D uncertain. Germline CDR1 reads SGHRS; CDR2 reads YFSETQ. The CDR3 is made up of 16 amino acids. The V end lost 1 base, the J end lost 7 bases, and 18 bases lay between the germline ends. CDR3 nucleotide sequence: TGCGCCAGCAGCTTGTATGGTGGCAGCTGGCGGCAGCCCCAGCATTTT. This sequence encodes CASSLYGGSWRQPQHF.

The CDR3 DNA is TGCAGCGTTATAGGGCGAAATTATGGCTACACCTTC. Amino acids: CSVIGRNYGYTF. This chain links TRBV29-1 with TRBJ1-2, with D hard to call. Trimming removed 5 bases at V and 5 bases at J, with 12 bases between. Germline V CDR1 and CDR2: SQVTM, ANQGSEA. CDR3 size: 12 residues.

The J gene is TRBJ2-7, the V gene TRBV5-1; maybe TRBD1 (6 bases). The CDR3 covers 16 residues. Trimming took off 0 bases at V and 2 bases at J, with 15 bases between the two ends. CDR1 SGHRS and CDR2 YFSETQ come from the germline V gene. This chain's CDR3 is CASSLAVQGPPYEQYF. The CDR3 coding sequence is TGCGCCAGCAGCTTGGCCGTTCAGGGGCCCCCCTACGAGCAGTACTTC. Based on the CDR3 plus reference TRBV5-1 and TRBJ2-7, the full variable domain is KAGVTQTPRYLIKTRGQQVTLSCSPISGHRSVSWYQQTPGQGLQFLFEYFSETQRNKGNFPGRFSGRQFSNSRSEMNVSTLELGDSALYLCASSLAVQGPPYEQYFGPGTRLTVT.

The chain combines TRBV9 with TRBJ2-7; 7 bases line up with TRBD2. CDR1 SGDLS and CDR2 YYNGEE come from the germline V gene. The CDR3 has 16 residues. The V gene end was trimmed by 4 bases and the J gene end by 3 bases; junction bases not matched to a gene: 13. In nucleotides, the CDR3 is TGTGCCAGCAGCCCGGAAGCGGCGGGAGTAATCTACGAGCAGTACTTC. Translated: CASSPEAAGVIYEQYF.

The V gene is TRBV29-1, the J gene TRBJ2-1; no firm D call. The CDR3 extends over 14 amino acids. Per the germline V gene, CDR1 is SQVTM and CDR2 is ANQGSEA. V was cut by 4 bases and J by 5 bases, with 15 bases left in between. This CDR3 reads CSVGVQPGHNEQFF. The CDR3 DNA reads as TGCAGCGTTGGGGTGCAACCCGGCCACAATGAGCAGTTCTTC.

This clonotype occurred a few times. The rearrangement links TRBV15 to TRBJ2-7; no definite D call. V lost 0 bases to trimming and J lost 0 bases, with 12 bases between them. CDR1 and CDR2 (germline): LNHNV, YYDKDF (reference sequence). The CDR3 has 16 residues. CDR3 in amino acids: CATSREFVGHSYEQYF. CDR3 nucleotides: TGTGCCACCAGCAGAGAATTTGTAGGCCACTCCTACGAGCAGTACTTC.

Regarding this clonotype: One end of the junction fails to match germline, which may point to a read error. The chain recombines TRBV5-1 with TRBJ2-1; TRBD2 agrees at 11 bases. The CDR3 has 14 amino acids. Germline CDR1 reads SGHRS; CDR2 reads YFSETQ. CDR3 sequence reads: CASSSPGTSGRRLF. CDR3 DNA sequence: TGCGCCAGCAGCTCCCCCGGGACTAGCGGTCGGAGGCTCTTC.

This chain links TRBV5-5 with TRBJ1-5; 7 bases are a match to TRBD1. CDR1 is SGHKS and CDR2 is YYEKEE in the germline V gene (reference sequence). This CDR3 contains 16 residues. V shed 3 bases and J 4 bases; nucleotides not matched to a gene: 10. The CDR3 DNA follows: TGTGCCAGCAGCTCGCCCATGAACAGGGGTAATCAGCCCCAGCATTTT. Residues: CASSSPMNRGNQPQHF.

This clonotype was recorded a few times. The chain employs TRBV4-2 and TRBJ1-4; 8 positions match TRBD1. The CDR3 is 19 residues long. The V gene end was trimmed by 0 bases and the J gene end by 8 bases; junction bases not matched to a gene: 17. The germline CDR1 and CDR2 sequences are LGHNA and YNFKEQ. The CDR3 region is CASSQDSQGARALVEKLFF. CDR3 DNA sequence: TGTGCCAGCAGCCAAGATAGCCAGGGGGCTCGTGCCTTGGTCGAAAAACTGTTTTTT.

The rearrangement joins TRBV7-2 to TRBJ1-1; D uncertain. Germline assignment: CDR1 SGHTA and CDR2 FQGNSA. The CDR3 extends over 13 amino acids. Trimming pared 1 base from V and 6 bases from J, leaving 9 bases between. The CDR3 coding sequence is TGTGCCAGCAGCTTAGTGGCAGTGCCTGAAGCTTTCTTT. This sequence encodes CASSLVAVPEAFF.

The chain employs TRBV20-1 and TRBJ2-5, with 8 bases matching TRBD2. J gave up 5 bases and V 6 bases, and 20 bases lay outside the gene matches. The germline CDR1 and CDR2 sequences are DFQATT and SNEGSKA (reference sequence). The CDR3 consists of 17 residues. This chain's CDR3 is CSATRAGAGGLRETQYF. The CDR3 bases are TGCAGTGCCACCAGAGCGGGAGCTGGGGGGTTACGGGAGACCCAGTACTTC.

This sequence joins TRBV12-3 or TRBV12-4 and TRBJ2-5, with D perhaps matching TRBD1 (6 bases). V gave up 10 bases and J gave up 0 bases, with 15 bases separating them. The CDR3 has 14 amino acids. The CDR3 loop reads CATHRWDNQETQYF. The DNA of the CDR3 is TGTGCCACCCACAGATGGGACAACCAAGAGACCCAGTACTTC.